The clone carrying this T cell receptor (beta chain) has only a few counts. Antigen: not known. Method: immunoSEQ multiplex PCR; TCRdb's copy keeps in-frame clones and lacks some. The sample lists approximately 90,000 clones, roughly nine tenths occurring once. This entry is derived from a study of graft-versus-host responses after intestinal transplantation. Turning to the study itself: Recipients were given multivisceral, liver-intestinal, or isolated intestinal transplants. Anti-thymocyte globulin was used for induction in all recipients, who then took tacrolimus and steroids for around 3 years.

Looked up from germline, CDR1 is SGHRS and CDR2 is YFSETQ. V lost 4 bases to trimming and J lost 4 bases, with 13 bases between them. CDR3 length equals 14 residues. Overall study results and limits: Allograft graft-versus-host to host-versus-graft clonal ratios ran high in patients with graft-donor T cell macrochimerism.

The sequencing here drew on unstimulated CD4+ T cells sorted from spleen or lymph node cells, taken before transplant. The chain uses TRBV5-1 and TRBJ2-3, with D possibly being TRBD1 (5 bases). This receptor was taken from a human donor who was the organ donor for an intestinal transplant. CDR3 nucleotides: TGCGCCAGCAGCCTGAACAGGTTGGCAGATACGCAGTATTTT. This translates into CASSLNRLADTQYF. The entire variable domain, with the rest obtained from reference TRBV5-1 and TRBJ2-3, is as follows: KAGVTQTPRYLIKTRGQQVTLSCSPISGHRSVSWYQQTPGQGLQFLFEYFSETQRNKGNFPGRFSGRQFSNSRSEMNVSTLELGDSALYLCASSLNRLADTQYFGPGTRLTVL.